Listed below are T cell receptor beta chains from one sample, sequenced in a study of control samples from healthy donors and cancer patients. Some clones are missing from TCRdb's copy, which holds only in-frame ones; the method was immunoSEQ multiplex PCR. The data contain roughly 160,000 clones, about 86% of them seen just once; the ten biggest clones take up over 4%. Sequences were obtained from blood. The source is a woman aged 25 to 39 in good health. Each CDR3 is given with its conserved first and last residue. The D gene is left open where the match is weak. Clone sizes are given selectively: once, few, many, or a class where the clone is expanded.

TRBV5-1	TRBJ2-6	NA	TRBD1	CASSLKGALGGANVLTF	TGCGCCAGCAGCTTAAAGGGGGCGCTTGGTGGGGCCAACGTCCTGACTTTC
TRBV27	TRBJ1-3	NA	NA	CASSPAAGVPGNTIYF	TGTGCCAGCAGTCCCGCAGCAGGGGTACCCGGAAACACCATATATTTT
TRBV11-1	TRBJ1-2	NA	NA	CASSLAGDYGYTF	TGTGCCAGCAGCTTAGCAGGGGACTATGGCTACACCTTC
TRBV4-1	TRBJ1-3	NA	NA	CASSQDRSSGNTIYF	TGCGCCAGCAGCCAAGACCGGAGCTCTGGAAACACCATATATTTT
TRBV19	TRBJ2-5	few	NA	CARGLGKETQYF	TGTGCCAGGGGCCTTGGGAAAGAGACCCAGTACTTC
TRBV2	TRBJ1-1	NA	TRBD1	CASLRGGNTEAFF	TGTGCCAGCCTCAGGGGGGGAAACACTGAAGCTTTCTTT
TRBV23-1	TRBJ2-7	NA	TRBD1	CASSQWGQGWKYEQYF	TGCGCCAGCAGTCAATGGGGACAGGGGTGGAAATACGAGCAGTACTTC
TRBV10-2	TRBJ2-5	NA	NA	CASSGGGGGPQETQYF	TGCGCCAGCAGTGGAGGGGGCGGGGGGCCCCAAGAGACCCAGTACTTC
TRBV27	TRBJ1-2	NA	NA	CASSPTGISYGYTF	TGTGCCAGCAGCCCTACAGGGATAAGCTATGGCTACACCTTC
TRBV30	TRBJ1-2	NA	NA	CAWGVQPALGYTF	TGTGCCTGGGGGGTACAGCCAGCTTTGGGCTACACCTTC
TRBV28	TRBJ2-1	once	NA	CASSLAHNEQFF	TGTGCCAGCAGTCTGGCCCACAATGAGCAGTTCTTC
TRBV6-4	TRBJ2-1	NA	TRBD2	CASSRGGNPYNEQFF	TGTGCCAGCAGTCGGGGGGGTAACCCCTACAATGAGCAGTTCTTC
TRBV10-1	TRBJ2-3	NA	NA	CASSERGDTDTQYF	TGCGCCAGCAGTGAGCGAGGGGACACAGATACGCAGTATTTT
TRBV6-4	TRBJ2-1	NA	NA	CASSRSGHNEQFF	TGTGCCAGCAGTAGGTCCGGCCACAATGAGCAGTTCTTC
TRBV7-2	TRBJ2-3	NA	TRBD2	CASSITSGGSTDTQYF	TGTGCCAGCAGCATAACTAGCGGGGGTAGCACAGATACGCAGTATTTT
TRBV30	TRBJ1-6	NA	NA	CAWCYVNSPLHF	TGTGCCTGGTGTTATGTTAATTCACCCCTCCACTTT
TRBV7-9	TRBJ2-1	NA	NA	CASSFRTGNEQFF	TGTGCCAGCAGCTTCAGGACGGGAAATGAGCAGTTCTTC
TRBV19	TRBJ1-2	NA	TRBD1	CASSPPGQGYYGYTF	TGTGCCAGTAGTCCGCCGGGACAGGGGTACTATGGCTACACCTTC
TRBV2	TRBJ2-5	NA	TRBD2	CASSSPGGGGAILLETQYF	TGTGCCAGCAGTTCCCCCGGGGGCGGGGGGGCCATTTTATTAGAGACCCAGTACTTC
TRBV3-1/TRBV3-2	TRBJ2-7	NA	TRBD1	CASSPRQGRYEQYF	TGTGCCAGCAGCCCCCGACAGGGGCGCTACGAGCAGTACTTC
TRBV5-1	TRBJ1-2	NA	NA	CASSTPEGSGYTF	TGCGCCAGCAGCACGCCAGAGGGCTCAGGCTACACCTTC
TRBV7-9	TRBJ1-1	NA	NA	CASSSGPGRGNTEAFF	TGTGCCAGCAGTTCCGGACCCGGACGGGGGAACACTGAAGCTTTCTTT
TRBV5-1	TRBJ2-5	NA	NA	CASSLAQETQYF	TGCGCCAGCAGCTTGGCCCAAGAGACCCAGTACTTC
TRBV18	TRBJ2-7	NA	TRBD2	CASSPGLAGVFNF	TGTGCCAGCTCACCAGGGCTAGCGGGAGTCTTCAACTTC